The source of this TCR beta chain is a study of early T cells in non-severe SARS-CoV-2 infection. On the study more broadly: Unsorted whole blood bulk RNA was sequenced, with unpaired chains. Study-wide results and limits: A preference for anti-spike CD8 responses marked VDJdb matching, which missed private and CD4 specificities.

From germline, CDR1 is MNHNY and CDR2 SVGAGI (reference sequence). V lost 6 bases to trimming and J lost 5 bases, with 10 bases between them. The CDR3 runs to 12 residues. As for this clonotype: What it binds is unknown.

Individual cDNA molecules each received unique molecular identifiers attached to them. TCRdb processed the 5' RACE reads anew with MiXCR; each CDR3 protein has one entry. The sample yields 30,000 to 40,000 distinct CDR3 sequences, over 3.5% seen once. Sequenced input: whole blood. This sequence was found in an adult who was a healthcare worker with PCR-confirmed SARS-CoV-2 infection or an uninfected control (not recorded which). V is TRBV6-6 and J is TRBJ1-1; D is undetermined. This CDR3 reads CASSPGPTEAFF. CDR3 coding DNA: TGTGCCAGCAGCCCGGGCCCGACTGAAGCTTTCTTT.